These 5 T cell receptor beta chains came from one sample sequenced in a study of T-cell reconstitution after alpha-beta-depleted transplantation in children. Unique molecular identifiers were incorporated when the TCRbeta library was constructed. TCRdb re-derived calls from the PCR reads in MiXCR, one entry per CDR3 protein. This sample has approximately 200,000 distinct CDR3 sequences, with approximately 15% found just once. The sequenced sample was PBMCs from the stem cell graft donor, obtained from the stem cell graft. The origin of the receptors is a human donor who donated a stem cell graft to a child with acute lymphoblastic leukemia.

In regard to this clonotype: Being one base from a much bigger clone, this may be a read error. The chain couples TRBV5-1 to TRBJ2-7; TRBD1 matches at 7 bases. CDR1 and CDR2 (germline): SGHRS, YFSETQ. The CDR3 is made up of 15 amino acids. V dropped 7 bases and J dropped 3; count of bases not matched to a gene: 13. This CDR3 is CASRYSRQGSYEQYF. The CDR3 region has the DNA TGCGCCAGCCGATACTCACGACAGGGTAGCTACGAGCAGTACTTC.

This clonotype occurred many times. This chain uses TRBV28 with TRBJ2-7; tentative D call: TRBD1 (6 bases). Looked up from germline, CDR1 is MDHEN and CDR2 is SYDVKM. There are 13 residues in the CDR3. The germline V and J ends were trimmed by 6 bases and 6 bases, with 15 bases remaining between them. CDR3 amino acids: CASRISLGAEQYF. The CDR3 region has the DNA TGTGCCAGCAGGATCTCCTTGGGGGCCGAGCAGTACTTC.

This clonotype has at least ten counts. The rearrangement links TRBV7-8 to TRBJ2-2; the D gene could be TRBD1 or TRBD2 (5 bases each). The CDR3 extends over 16 amino acids. V shed 5 bases and J shed 6 bases, with 19 bases lying between them. Germline V CDR1 and CDR2: SGHVS, FQNEAQ. CDR3 DNA: TGTGCCAGCAGCCCCCGCCGTGGGGGTTCGGCCGGGGAGCTGTTTTTT. It specifies CASSPRRGGSAGELFF.

This clonotype was seen ten or more times. The chain combines TRBV7-6 with TRBJ2-5; 8 nucleotides agree with TRBD2. The V gene end was trimmed by 1 base and the J gene end by 4 bases; junction bases not matched to a gene: 14. The germline gives CDR1 SGHVS, CDR2 FNYEAQ. This CDR3 has 18 amino acids. The CDR3: CASSLGLGRARFGETQYF. For the CDR3, the DNA is TGTGCCAGCAGCTTAGGCCTCGGGAGGGCCAGATTCGGAGAGACCCAGTACTTC. Looking up the rest from reference TRBV7-6 and TRBJ2-5 gives the full variable domain: GAGVSQSPRYKVTKRGQDVALRCDPISGHVSLYWYRQALGQGPEFLTYFNYEAQQDKSGLPNDRFSAERPEGSISTLTIQRTEQRDSAMYRCASSLGLGRARFGETQYFGPGTRLLVL.

This clonotype has more than one count but fewer than ten. V usage is TRBV5-1 and J usage is TRBJ2-7; 7 bases are shared with TRBD2. This CDR3 contains 16 residues. Germline lookup yields CDR1 SGHRS and CDR2 YFSETQ. J was trimmed by 0 bases and V by 0 bases; bases with no gene match: 6. The chain's CDR3 is CASSLDWTRSSYEQYF. CDR3 in DNA: TGCGCCAGCAGCTTGGACTGGACTAGAAGCTCCTACGAGCAGTACTTC. Combining the CDR3 with reference TRBV5-1 and TRBJ2-7 gives the whole variable domain KAGVTQTPRYLIKTRGQQVTLSCSPISGHRSVSWYQQTPGQGLQFLFEYFSETQRNKGNFPGRFSGRQFSNSRSEMNVSTLELGDSALYLCASSLDWTRSSYEQYFGPGTRLTVT.